Described below is a single TCR beta chain sequence and its context. Its antigen is not identified. Germline loops: CDR1 SQVTM, CDR2 ANQGSEA. The CDR3 is made up of 11 amino acids. Deletions cut 6 bases from V and 7 bases from J, with 10 bases between. The method was immunoSEQ multiplex PCR; TCRdb's version includes in-frame clones alone and lacks a portion of them. The table shows 350,000 to 500,000 clones, with about 92% occurring only once. This specimen belongs to a study of Ad26.COV2.S vaccination and SARS-CoV-2 variants. Overall study: Donor got 5x10^10 or 1x10^11 viral particles of Ad26.COV2.S. General study results and limits: Measures of TCR breadth and depth may have fallen short of total T cell responses.

The sample's treatment: 15 to 20 received Ad26.COV2.S at low or high dose, single or two shots; 5 received placebo; per-sample allocation not given. Specimens were obtained on day 63 following the first vaccine or placebo injection. This chain joins TRBV29-1 and TRBJ2-4; D unclear. The receptor comes from a person aged 18-65 years who received the Ad26.COV2.S COVID-19 vaccine or a placebo. The sequencing used peripheral blood, collected in a trial of Ad26.COV2.S vaccine versus placebo. The CDR3 DNA reads TGCAGCGTATGGCTCAGTAACATTCAGTACTTC. Protein product: CSVWLSNIQYF.